This TCR beta chain was observed in a study of T-cell memory formation after mild COVID-19. TCRdb reprocessed the 5' RACE reads with MiXCR, giving one entry per CDR3 protein. This table holds around 300,000 distinct CDR3 sequences, around 15% found once. Germline V gene sequence: CDR1 MRHNA, CDR2 SNTAGT. V lost 7 bases and J lost 2, with 12 bases in between. The CDR3 is 13 amino acids. This clonotype was observed a few times. This TCR derives from a man aged 18 to 29 who had mild COVID-19 (a few samples of this study predate the infection). Cell type and time point are not known. Material for sequencing was PBMCs or a T cell subset sorted from them (not recorded which). The rearrangement links TRBV6-4 to TRBJ2-7; a possible D gene is TRBD2 (7 bases). The CDR3, as DNA: TGTGCCAGCAACCGGGGGGCAACCTACGAGCAGTACTTC. Translating it yields CASNRGATYEQYF.